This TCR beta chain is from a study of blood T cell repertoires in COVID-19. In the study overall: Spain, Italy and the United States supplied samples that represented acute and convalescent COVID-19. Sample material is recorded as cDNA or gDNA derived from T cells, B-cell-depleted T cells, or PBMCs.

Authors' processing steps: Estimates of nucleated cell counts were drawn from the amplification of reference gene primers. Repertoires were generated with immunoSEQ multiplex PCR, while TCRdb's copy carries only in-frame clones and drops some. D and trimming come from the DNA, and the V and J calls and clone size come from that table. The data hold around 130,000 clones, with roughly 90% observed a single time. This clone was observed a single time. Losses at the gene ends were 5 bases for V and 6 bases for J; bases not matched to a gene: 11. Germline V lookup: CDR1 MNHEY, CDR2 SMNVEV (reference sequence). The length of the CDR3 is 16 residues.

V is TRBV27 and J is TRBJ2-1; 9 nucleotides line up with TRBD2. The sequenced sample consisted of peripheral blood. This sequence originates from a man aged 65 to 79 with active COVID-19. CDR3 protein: CASSPPSGTGRNEQFF. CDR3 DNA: TGTGCCAGCAGTCCCCCTAGCGGGACCGGGCGCAATGAGCAGTTCTTC.